These 23 T cell receptor beta chains were all obtained from the same sample, sequenced in a study of cytotoxic CD8 clonotypes in ibrutinib-treated CLL. Using immunoSEQ multiplex PCR, the repertoire was profiled, and TCRdb retains in-frame clones only, with some absent. The table shows approximately 70,000 clones, with 75% to 85% occurring only once. The sample was PBMCs, taken at disease progression, from a patient treated with ibrutinib. The receptor source for this set is a human donor with chronic lymphocytic leukemia.

The genes are TRBV29-1 and TRBJ1-1; D uncertain. Germline V gene sequence: CDR1 SQVTM, CDR2 ANQGSEA. The V end lost 6 bases, the J end lost 4 bases, and 9 bases lay between the germline ends. This CDR3 spans 11 amino acids. The CDR3 reads CSVKHGTEAFF. In DNA, the CDR3 is TGCAGCGTCAAACATGGCACTGAAGCTTTCTTT. The variable domain in full, with the rest retrieved from reference TRBV29-1 and TRBJ1-1, is SAVISQKPSRDICQRGTSLTIQCQVDSQVTMMFWYRQQPGQSLTLIATANQGSEATYESGFVIDKFPISRPNLTFSTLTVSNMSPEDSSIYLCSVKHGTEAFFGQGTRLTVV.

The chain is built from TRBV19 and TRBJ2-5; a weak D match, TRBD2 (5 bases). The DNA matches TRBJ2-7 better at its end, which makes the J call doubtful. The CDR3 spans 14 residues. Germline CDR1 and CDR2: LNHDA and SQIVND (reference sequence). The CDR3 loop is CASSISGNSYEQYF. DNA for the CDR3: TGTGCCAGTAGTATCTCCGGGAACTCCTACGAGCAGTACTTC.

V usage is TRBV10-2 and J usage is TRBJ2-5; 12 bases line up with TRBD2. The CDR3 is 14 amino acids. V was clipped by 7 bases and J by 3 bases; unmatched bases: 3. Germline loops: CDR1 WSHSY, CDR2 SAAADI. CDR3 sequence (DNA): TGCGCCAGCATTCGACTAGCGGGAGAAGAGACCCAGTACTTC. Residues: CASIRLAGEETQYF.

This rearrangement joins TRBV5-6 to TRBJ2-3; D is uncertain. Looked up from germline, CDR1 is SGHDT and CDR2 is YYEEEE. The CDR3 contains 12 residues. V gave up 4 bases and J gave up 4 bases, with 7 bases separating them. CDR3 nucleotides: TGTGCCAGCAGCCCCCAGGCAGATACGCAGTATTTT. Translating it yields CASSPQADTQYF.

Only a few counts were recorded for this clone. The V call is TRBV10-3, the J call TRBJ1-1, with 8 nucleotides matching TRBD1. V trimming: 5 bases; J trimming: 4 bases; junction bases outside the gene matches: 6. Germline V gene sequence: CDR1 ENHRY, CDR2 SYGVKD. The CDR3 runs to 14 residues. CDR3 in amino acids: CAISQDREGTEAFF. The CDR3 DNA is TGTGCCATCAGTCAGGACAGGGAGGGCACTGAAGCTTTCTTT.

The chain joins TRBV18 to TRBJ2-5, with D maybe TRBD1 (5 bases). Germline loops: CDR1 KGHSH, CDR2 LQKENI. The V and J ends lost 5 bases and 5 bases respectively, with 12 bases between them. The CDR3 is 13 amino acids. CDR3 amino acids: CASSAQGGETQYF. The CDR3 DNA sequence: TGTGCCAGCTCAGCCCAGGGTGGGGAGACCCAGTACTTC.

The chain carries TRBV5-4 and TRBJ1-4, with unresolved D. Germline CDR1 and CDR2: SGHNT and YYREEE (reference sequence). V lost 4 bases, J lost 0 bases, and 7 bases lay in between. The CDR3 is 14 residues long. In DNA, the CDR3 is TGTGCCAGCAGCCGAACCGCAACTAATGAAAAACTGTTTTTT. Its protein product is CASSRTATNEKLFF.

J is TRBJ1-1 and V is TRBV2; no definite D call. Trimming shortened V by 4 bases and J by 5 bases, and 14 bases separated the two germline ends. From germline, CDR1 is SNHLY and CDR2 FYNNEI. The CDR3 totals 14 residues. The CDR3 DNA reads TGTGCCAGCAGTGCGGCCAAACTGGGGACTGAAGCTTTCTTT. Amino acid sequence: CASSAAKLGTEAFF.

This clone has just one count. The sample carries other DNA sequences with the same CDR3. The chain recombines TRBV18 with TRBJ2-5; either TRBD1 or TRBD2 may supply D (5 bases each). Trimming cost V 2 bases and J 7 bases, with 5 bases left between them. The CDR3 is made up of 11 amino acids. Germline assignment: CDR1 KGHSH and CDR2 LQKENI. This chain's CDR3 is CASSPGGTQYF. Here the CDR3 DNA reads TGTGCCAGCTCACCAGGGGGGACCCAGTACTTC.

This clone was observed a few times. The genes are TRBV18 and TRBJ1-1, with a possible D match to TRBD1 (6 bases). Trimming took 1 base from V and 6 from J, leaving 9 bases between them. The V gene's germline CDR1 is KGHSH and CDR2 LQKENI. The CDR3 contains 13 residues. Here the CDR3 DNA reads TGTGCCAGCTCACCACAGGGGGTCTCTGAAGCTTTCTTT. Translated, it gives CASSPQGVSEAFF.

The V and J genes are TRBV10-3 and TRBJ2-1, with 8 bases identical to TRBD2. Germline CDR1 and CDR2: ENHRY and SYGVKD. The CDR3 is made up of 14 amino acids. V lost 3 bases and J lost 8; bases outside the gene matches: 6. The CDR3 loop reads CAISDVGGADEQFF. CDR3 bases: TGTGCCATCAGTGATGTCGGGGGGGCCGATGAGCAGTTCTTC.

The chain's CDR3 is CASSPQPTGMDYGYTF. The DNA for the CDR3 is TGTGCCAGCTCACCCCAGCCGACAGGGATGGACTATGGCTACACCTTC. The gene calls are TRBV18 and TRBJ1-2; 7 bases are shared with TRBD1. The CDR3 covers 16 residues. Per the germline V gene, CDR1 is KGHSH and CDR2 is LQKENI. J was trimmed by 3 bases and V by 3 bases; bases with no gene match: 10.

This clone has a handful of counts. V and J are TRBV18 and TRBJ2-7; D not resolved. Germline CDR1 and CDR2: KGHSH and LQKENI. The CDR3 runs 14 residues. Between the trimmed V and J ends, which lost 3 bases and 1 base, there was a span of 10 bases. This CDR3 is CASSPFEASYEQYF. The CDR3 bases are TGTGCCAGCTCACCGTTTGAGGCGTCCTACGAGCAGTACTTC. Using reference TRBV18 and TRBJ2-7 for the parts outside the CDR3, the full variable domain is NAGVMQNPRHLVRRRGQEARLRCSPMKGHSHVYWYRQLPEEGLKFMVYLQKENIIDESGMPKERFSAEFPKEGPSILRIQQVVRGDSAAYFCASSPFEASYEQYFGPGTRLTVT.

The chain combines TRBV6-4 with TRBJ2-3, with TRBD1 matching over 9 bases. Per the germline V gene, CDR1 is MRHNA and CDR2 is SNTAGT. Trimming took 4 bases from V and 4 from J; bases not matched to a gene: 6. CDR3 size: 15 residues. In DNA form, the CDR3 reads TGTGCCAGCAGTGGCGGTACAGGGGGCGCAGATACGCAGTATTTT. Translating it yields CASSGGTGGADTQYF.

The chain carries TRBV11-2 and TRBJ2-7, with D uncertain. The CDR3 has 14 residues. The ends were cut back, 5 bases at V and 4 bases at J, with 15 bases in the middle. The germline CDR1 and CDR2 sequences are SGHAT and FQNNGV. For the CDR3, the DNA is TGTGCCAGCAGCCCATCCGCGTGGGGATACGAGCAGTACTTC. Its translation is CASSPSAWGYEQYF.

The gene calls are TRBV10-3 and TRBJ2-2; 12 nucleotides match TRBD2. This CDR3 has 17 residues. Germline-derived CDR1 and CDR2 are ENHRY and SYGVKD. V gave up 10 bases and J gave up 2 bases; unmatched junction bases: 11. CDR3 nucleotide sequence: TGTGCCAGGCAAGGACTAGCGGGAATGGAAAACACCGGGGAGCTGTTTTTT. It translates to CARQGLAGMENTGELFF.

This clone has just a few counts. The rearrangement joins TRBV25-1 to TRBJ2-7; tentatively, D is TRBD2 (5 bases). The V end lost 7 bases, the J end lost 7 bases, and 11 bases lay between the germline ends. The CDR3 sequence is 11 residues long. Germline CDR1 reads MGHDK; CDR2 reads SYGVNS. As DNA, the CDR3 is TGTGCCAGCAAGGGATCGGGAGAGCAGTACTTC. It specifies CASKGSGEQYF.

The gene calls are TRBV19 and TRBJ1-5; a weak D match, TRBD1 (5 bases). Germline values: CDR1 LNHDA, CDR2 SQIVND (reference sequence). The CDR3 sequence is 16 residues long. V was clipped by 5 bases and J by 1 base, with 15 bases between them. The CDR3 here is CASSWTGTESNQPQHF. CDR3 DNA sequence: TGTGCCAGTAGTTGGACCGGGACGGAGAGCAATCAGCCCCAGCATTTT.

The V call is TRBV19, the J call TRBJ1-1; D possibly corresponds to TRBD1 (6 bases). The CDR3 runs to 12 residues. Germline CDR1 reads LNHDA; CDR2 reads SQIVND (reference sequence). Trimming took 1 base from V and 10 from J, leaving 10 bases between them. The CDR3 DNA sequence: TGTGCCAGTAGTATAGTGAGGGGGAGAGCTTTCTTT. Encoded protein: CASSIVRGRAFF.

The rearrangement joins TRBV18 to TRBJ2-7; 7 positions match TRBD1. V lost 5 bases and J lost 1; bases outside the gene matches: 5. This CDR3 has 14 amino acids. Germline CDR1 and CDR2: KGHSH and LQKENI. This chain's CDR3 is CASSVNRGSYEQYF. The CDR3 DNA reads as TGTGCCAGCTCAGTGAACAGGGGTTCCTACGAGCAGTACTTC.

The J gene is TRBJ2-7, the V gene TRBV6-5, with 11 bases aligning to TRBD2. V shed 2 bases and J 3 bases; nucleotides not matched to a gene: 3. Germline CDR1 and CDR2: MNHEY and SVGAGI. The CDR3 has 15 residues. The CDR3 spells CASSYPTSGSYEQYF. The CDR3 DNA follows: TGTGCCAGCAGTTACCCCACTAGCGGGAGCTACGAGCAGTACTTC.

This sequence joins TRBV25-1 and TRBJ1-1, with D hard to call. Germline CDR1 and CDR2: MGHDK and SYGVNS. The CDR3 length is 14 residues. The ends were cut back, 4 bases at V and 0 bases at J, with 9 bases in the middle. The chain's CDR3 is CASSAGMMNTEAFF. The CDR3 bases are TGTGCCAGCAGTGCAGGAATGATGAACACTGAAGCTTTCTTT. The whole variable domain, filled in from reference TRBV25-1 and TRBJ1-1, reads EADIYQTPRYLVIGTGKKITLECSQTMGHDKMYWYQQDPGMELHLIHYSYGVNSTEKGDLSSESTVSRIRTEHFPLTLESARPSHTSQYLCASSAGMMNTEAFFGQGTRLTVV.

The J gene is TRBJ2-5, the V gene TRBV5-6; no clear D gene. Germline V lookup: CDR1 SGHDT, CDR2 YYEEEE. The CDR3 extends over 14 amino acids. V lost 0 bases and J lost 3, with 9 bases in between. The DNA for the CDR3 is TGTGCCAGCAGCTTGGCCGGTGTGAAAGAGACCCAGTACTTC. Encoded protein: CASSLAGVKETQYF.